This T cell receptor beta chain was obtained from a study of technical replicates of blood from four donors. TCRdb's table, derived via immunoSEQ multiplex PCR, lists solely in-frame clones and lacks some. Found here are tens of thousands of clones, 85% to 95% of them singletons; the top ten hold 0.25% to 0.3%. The CDR3 runs to 15 residues. In germline, CDR1 is LNHDA, CDR2 SQIVND (reference sequence). Trimming stripped 3 bases from V and 2 bases from J, with 14 bases between. This TCR was sampled from a human donor in good health. The rearrangement joins TRBV19 to TRBJ2-7, with TRBD1 as a possible D gene (6 bases). Sequences were obtained from T cells isolated from PBMCs. In nucleotides, the CDR3 is TGTGCCAGTAGTATCGCGACAGGCCCTGCCTACGAGCAGTACTTC. This gives the protein CASSIATGPAYEQYF.